This T cell receptor (beta chain) came from a study of CD8 T cells in Susac syndrome. Germline lookup yields CDR1 SGHTA and CDR2 FQGNSA. Trimming took off 5 bases at V and 7 bases at J, with 15 bases between the two ends. CDR3 length: 14 amino acids. RNA amounts of roughly 0.45 to 1 ug underwent reverse transcription with random hexamers. Across 54 Vbeta and 13 Jbeta, immunoSEQ multiplex PCR amplified TCR beta CDR3. One entry per CDR3 protein results from TCRdb running MiXCR on the immunoSEQ multiplex PCR reads. The sample consists of roughly 150,000 distinct CDR3 sequences, around 95% of them appearing once. From blood CD8+ and CD4+ T cells, TCR beta sequences were generated.

The specimen was CD4+ T cells from PBMCs. The TCR comes from a human donor with Susac syndrome. The rearrangement joins TRBV7-2 to TRBJ2-1, with no clear D. The CDR3 sequence: CASSPIVTGNEQFF. For the CDR3, the DNA is TGTGCCAGCAGCCCCATTGTGACTGGGAATGAGCAGTTCTTC. Full variable domain (rest looked up from reference TRBV7-2 and TRBJ2-1): GAGVSQSPSNKVTEKGKDVELRCDPISGHTALYWYRQSLGQGLEFLIYFQGNSAPDKSGLPSDRFSAERTGGSVSTLTIQRTQQEDSAVYLCASSPIVTGNEQFFGPGTRLTVL.